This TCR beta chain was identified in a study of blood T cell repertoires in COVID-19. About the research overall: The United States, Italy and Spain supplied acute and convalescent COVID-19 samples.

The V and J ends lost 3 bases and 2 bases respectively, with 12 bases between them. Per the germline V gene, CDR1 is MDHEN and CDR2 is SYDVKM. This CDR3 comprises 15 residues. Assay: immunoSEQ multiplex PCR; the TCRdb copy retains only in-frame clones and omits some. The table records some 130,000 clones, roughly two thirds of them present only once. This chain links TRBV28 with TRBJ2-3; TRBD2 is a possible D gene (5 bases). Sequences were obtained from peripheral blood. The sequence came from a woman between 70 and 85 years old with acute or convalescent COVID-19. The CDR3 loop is CASSFASGPTDTQYF. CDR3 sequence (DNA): TGTGCCAGCAGTTTCGCCAGCGGACCCACAGATACGCAGTATTTT.